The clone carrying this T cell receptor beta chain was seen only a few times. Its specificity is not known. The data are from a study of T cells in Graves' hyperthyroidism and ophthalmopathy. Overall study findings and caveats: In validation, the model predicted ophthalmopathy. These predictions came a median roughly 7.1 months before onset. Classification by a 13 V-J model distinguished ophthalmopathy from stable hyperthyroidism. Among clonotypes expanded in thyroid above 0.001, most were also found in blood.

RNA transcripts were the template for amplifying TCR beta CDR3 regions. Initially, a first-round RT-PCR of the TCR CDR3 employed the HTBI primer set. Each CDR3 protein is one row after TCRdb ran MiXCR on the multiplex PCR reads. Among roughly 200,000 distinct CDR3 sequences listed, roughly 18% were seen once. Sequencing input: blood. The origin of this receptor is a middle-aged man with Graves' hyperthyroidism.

The CDR3 DNA is TGTGCCAGCAGCCGACTAGCGGGGGGGCCGAGGGATACGCAGTATTTT. It yields the protein CASSRLAGGPRDTQYF. The chain is built from TRBV7-3 and TRBJ2-3; 14 bases line up with TRBD2. V was pared by 5 bases and J by 6 bases, with 7 bases of the junction left unmatched. Germline loops: CDR1 SGHTA, CDR2 FQGTGA. There are 16 residues in the CDR3.